One sample yielded the 15 T cell receptor beta chains listed below, sequenced in a study of blood T cell repertoires in COVID-19. Generated by immunoSEQ multiplex PCR, the TCRdb table keeps only in-frame clones and is missing some. The sample has some 130,000 clones, more than 75% seen once. The source material was peripheral blood. The receptors here all came from a man aged 60 to 75 with COVID-19, enrolled during active disease.

V gene TRBV18 combines with J gene TRBJ1-1; the D is unclear. The CDR3 covers 11 residues. CDR1 is KGHSH, CDR2 LQKENI, per germline. The V gene lost 3 bases and the J gene lost 6 bases, with 5 bases spanning the gap. Here the CDR3 DNA reads TGTGCCAGCTCACCCGGGTCTGAAGCTTTCTTT. As protein: CASSPGSEAFF.

This chain joins TRBV6-5 and TRBJ1-5, with D possibly being TRBD1 (6 bases). Deletions cut 8 bases from V and 0 bases from J, with 8 bases between. Germline CDR1 reads MNHEY; CDR2 reads SVGAGI. The CDR3 spans 13 residues. The CDR3 DNA reads TGTGCCAGCGGACAGTTTAGCAATCAGCCCCAGCATTTT. Translation: CASGQFSNQPQHF.

The chain links TRBV15 to TRBJ1-3; D remains ambiguous. Deletions cut 0 bases from V and 3 bases from J, with 12 bases between. Germline loops: CDR1 LNHNV, CDR2 YYDKDF (reference sequence). This CDR3 region has 16 residues. The CDR3 sequence: CATSRDESANGNTIYF. The CDR3 nucleotides read TGTGCCACCAGCAGAGATGAAAGCGCAAATGGAAACACCATATATTTT.

The chain couples TRBV24-1 to TRBJ1-5; possibly TRBD1 for D (6 bases). CDR1 is KGHDR and CDR2 is SFDVKD in the germline V gene. The CDR3 runs to 13 residues. V was pared by 5 bases and J by 5 bases, with 9 bases between. The CDR3 region is CATSGPGDQPQHF. CDR3 DNA sequence: TGTGCCACCAGTGGACCAGGGGATCAGCCCCAGCATTTT.

The genes are TRBV7-8 and TRBJ1-5; TRBD1 might be the D (6 bases). The germline V gene has CDR1 SGHVS and CDR2 FQNEAQ. This CDR3 has 17 residues. Trimming took 4 bases from V and 0 from J, leaving 16 bases between them. The CDR3 spells CASSSTGASYSNQPQHF. The DNA of the CDR3 is TGTGCCAGCAGCTCGACAGGAGCGTCTTATAGCAATCAGCCCCAGCATTTT.

The chain joins TRBV18 to TRBJ1-1; D is possibly TRBD1 (6 bases). V lost 5 bases, J lost 3 bases, and 13 bases lay in between. Germline-derived CDR1 and CDR2 are KGHSH and LQKENI. This CDR3 is built from 14 residues. Here the CDR3 reads CASSIRQDDTEAFF. CDR3 sequence (DNA): TGTGCCAGCTCAATCAGACAGGATGACACTGAAGCTTTCTTT.

The rearrangement joins TRBV5-8 to TRBJ2-3; no reliable D call. The CDR3 sequence is 15 residues long. Germline V CDR1 and CDR2: SGHTS, YDEGEE. Trimming shortened V by 5 bases and J by 2 bases, and 15 bases separated the two germline ends. The CDR3 loop is CASSPGSSPTDTQYF. The CDR3 DNA sequence: TGTGCCAGCAGTCCCGGGTCGAGCCCCACAGATACGCAGTATTTT.

The table lists this clone with a count of one. This chain links TRBV7-3 with TRBJ2-1; 9 positions match TRBD1. Germline assignment: CDR1 SGHTA and CDR2 FQGTGA. CDR3 length: 16 amino acids. Unmatched junction bases numbered 4, after V lost 2 bases and J lost 2 bases. The CDR3 coding sequence is TGTGCCAGCAGCTTAGGGGACAGGGTAACCTACAATGAGCAGTTCTTC. It encodes CASSLGDRVTYNEQFF.

The chain is built from TRBV18 and TRBJ2-5; weak D call: TRBD1 (5 bases). V was pared by 1 base and J by 5 bases, with 11 bases between. The germline CDR1 and CDR2 sequences are KGHSH and LQKENI. The CDR3 contains 14 residues. The CDR3 spells CASSPQTSGETQYF. DNA of the CDR3: TGTGCCAGCTCACCACAGACATCAGGGGAGACCCAGTACTTC.

This sequence joins TRBV10-3 and TRBJ1-2; tentative D call: TRBD1 (6 bases). The CDR3 spans 13 residues. CDR1 and CDR2 (germline): ENHRY, SYGVKD. Trimming removed 6 bases from V and 6 bases from J, with 14 bases in between. The CDR3 nucleotides are TGTGCCATCAGGGCAGGGGCGAGGGATGGCTACACCTTC. This codes for CAIRAGARDGYTF.

The gene calls are TRBV28 and TRBJ1-6, with 9 bases identical to TRBD1. The trim removed 4 bases at V and 7 bases at J, leaving 5 bases unmatched. CDR1 and CDR2 (germline): MDHEN, SYDVKM. The CDR3 covers 15 residues. DNA of the CDR3: TGTGCCAGCAGTTGGACAGGGGTCCCAAATTCACCCCTCCACTTT. Protein sequence: CASSWTGVPNSPLHF.

The rearrangement joins TRBV9 to TRBJ2-2; 8 nucleotides agree with TRBD1. Germline V gene sequence: CDR1 SGDLS, CDR2 YYNGEE. Trimming cost V 0 bases and J 8 bases; bases outside gene matches: 3. The CDR3 runs 14 residues. As DNA, the CDR3 is TGTGCCAGCAGCGTAGGACAGGGGATAGGGGAGCTGTTTTTT. This gives the protein CASSVGQGIGELFF.

The gene calls are TRBV5-4 and TRBJ2-2; 8 nucleotides match TRBD2. The length of the CDR3 is 16 residues. V shed 4 bases, J shed 6 bases, and the junction held 11 bases outside the gene matches. Looked up from germline, CDR1 is SGHNT and CDR2 is YYREEE (reference sequence). CDR3 DNA: TGTGCCAGCAGCGCTACCGGGACTAGGATCCCCGGGGAGCTGTTTTTT. Residues: CASSATGTRIPGELFF.

The chain recombines TRBV7-2 with TRBJ1-1; D may be TRBD1 (5 bases). The V end lost 2 bases, the J end lost 5 bases, and 12 bases lay between the germline ends. This CDR3 region has 14 residues. CDR1 SGHTA and CDR2 FQGNSA come from the germline V gene. CDR3 loop: CASSLKKGFTEAFF. CDR3 DNA sequence: TGTGCCAGCAGCTTAAAGAAGGGGTTTACTGAAGCTTTCTTT.

This sequence joins TRBV7-3 and TRBJ2-1, with D perhaps matching TRBD2 (6 bases). Germline V gene sequence: CDR1 SGHTA, CDR2 FQGTGA. CDR3 length: 16 residues. Trimming stripped 2 bases from V and 0 bases from J, with 11 bases between. The CDR3 region is CASSLQATSSYNEQFF. In nucleotides, the CDR3 is TGTGCCAGCAGCTTACAAGCGACTAGCTCCTACAATGAGCAGTTCTTC.